These 20 T cell receptor beta chains share one sample of origin, sequenced in a study of identical twins. TCRdb recomputed calls from the 5' RACE reads with MiXCR, one row per CDR3 protein. The data show 200,000 to 250,000 distinct CDR3 sequences, with 5.5% to 8% seen just once and more than 3% held by the top ten. The sample was also reused in another study, on yellow fever vaccine responses in identical twins.

The specimen sequenced was memory (CD45RO+) T cells sorted from blood. These receptors came from a woman between 18 and 29 years old in good health.

This clonotype came up many times. The rearrangement links TRBV11-2 to TRBJ2-5, with 9 bases aligning to TRBD2. Per germline, CDR1 SGHAT and CDR2 FQNNGV. The V and J ends lost 4 bases and 7 bases, in that order; junction bases with no gene match: 4. This CDR3 is built from 13 residues. The CDR3 sequence is CASSSSSGATQYF. For the CDR3, the DNA is TGTGCCAGCAGCTCCTCTAGCGGGGCGACCCAGTACTTC.

A few counts support this clonotype. This sequence joins TRBV12-3 or TRBV12-4 and TRBJ1-1; D might be TRBD1 (6 bases). The V and J ends lost 3 bases and 0 bases respectively, with 11 bases between them. This CDR3 has 15 residues. The CDR3 nucleotides are TGTGCCAGCAGTTTGAATTGGGGGCTGAACACTGAAGCTTTCTTT. It encodes CASSLNWGLNTEAFF.

There are many counts of this clonotype. This chain uses TRBV29-1 with TRBJ2-1; 8 nucleotides agree with TRBD2. The CDR3 spans 14 residues. Germline V CDR1 and CDR2: SQVTM, ANQGSEA. V was clipped by 5 bases and J by 2 bases; unmatched bases: 5. The DNA of the CDR3 is TGCAGCGTTCTTACTAGCGGAACCTACAATGAGCAGTTCTTC. Protein product: CSVLTSGTYNEQFF.

In its sample, this clonotype was seen many times. This sequence joins TRBV5-1 and TRBJ2-3; the D gene is possibly TRBD2 (5 bases). This CDR3 has 16 residues. The germline V gene encodes CDR1 SGHRS and CDR2 YFSETQ. Trimming removed 4 bases at V and 2 bases at J, with 17 bases between. CDR3 bases: TGCGCCAGCAGCGCGGGCCACTATTCCGACACAGATACGCAGTATTTT. Encoded protein: CASSAGHYSDTDTQYF.

This clonotype showed up many times. The genes are TRBV5-6 and TRBJ2-7, with 8 bases aligning to TRBD1. This CDR3 is 14 amino acids long. CDR1 is SGHDT and CDR2 is YYEEEE in the germline V gene. The trim removed 0 bases at V and 5 bases at J, leaving 4 bases unmatched. CDR3 DNA: TGTGCCAGCAGCTTGGGGACAGGGTGGAACGAGCAGTACTTC. Residues: CASSLGTGWNEQYF.

The chain joins TRBV20-1 to TRBJ1-1; no definite D call. The germline gives CDR1 DFQATT, CDR2 SNEGSKA (reference sequence). The CDR3 is made up of 11 amino acids. The CDR3 DNA follows: TGCATGGGAACAGACAACACTGAAGCTTTCTTT. Translated: CMGTDNTEAFF.

V gene TRBV19 combines with J gene TRBJ2-1; 7 positions agree with TRBD1. From germline, CDR1 is LNHDA and CDR2 SQIVND (reference sequence). V shed 4 bases and J 12 bases; nucleotides not matched to a gene: 9. This CDR3 has 13 residues. The CDR3 loop reads CASSSTGAPSQFF. CDR3 nucleotides: TGTGCCAGTAGTAGTACAGGGGCACCTTCGCAGTTCTTC.

The V and J genes are TRBV21-1 and TRBJ2-5; TRBD1 is the table's D call, not checked against the DNA. TRBV21-1 is described as a pseudogene. This CDR3 contains 17 residues. CDR3 residues: CASSKGGDAGAEETQYF. The CDR3 DNA reads as TGTGCCAGCAGCAAAGGGGGGGATGCAGGGGCGGAAGAGACCCAGTACTTC.

J is TRBJ1-1 and V is TRBV20-1, with D uncertain. CDR3 length equals 13 residues. The V end was cut by 6 bases, the J end by 3 bases, with 14 bases between. Per the germline V gene, CDR1 is DFQATT and CDR2 is SNEGSKA (reference sequence). The CDR3 DNA sequence: TGCAGTGCCGCCCCGACACGCGACACTGAAGCTTTCTTT. This sequence encodes CSAAPTRDTEAFF.

This clonotype has more than one count but fewer than ten. The rearrangement joins TRBV13 to TRBJ2-1, with 9 bases lining up with TRBD2. Germline CDR1 reads PRHDT; CDR2 reads FYEKMQ (reference sequence). Trimming took 2 bases from V and 5 from J; bases not matched to a gene: 4. The CDR3 length is 15 residues. In DNA, the CDR3 is TGTGCCAGCAGCTTAAGGAGGACTAGCGACAATGAGCAGTTCTTC. Encoded protein: CASSLRRTSDNEQFF.

This clonotype was observed a handful of times. The chain uses TRBV13 and TRBJ2-1; 14 bases fit TRBD2. This CDR3 has 19 residues. V lost 5 bases and J lost 5; bases outside the gene matches: 14. In germline, CDR1 is PRHDT, CDR2 FYEKMQ (reference sequence). The CDR3 nucleotides read TGTGCCAGCAGCCTATCAAGCAGACTAGCGGGGGGGCAGGACAATGAGCAGTTCTTC. Protein product: CASSLSSRLAGGQDNEQFF.

V and J are TRBV18 and TRBJ2-3; maybe TRBD2 (7 bases). The V gene lost 4 bases and the J gene lost 4 bases, with 21 bases spanning the gap. The CDR3 extends over 17 amino acids. The V gene's germline CDR1 is KGHSH and CDR2 LQKENI. CDR3 sequence: CASSLNPQGGGPDTQYF. The CDR3 DNA follows: TGTGCCAGCTCACTTAACCCCCAAGGGGGGGGCCCAGATACGCAGTATTTT.

The rearrangement uses TRBV20-1 and TRBJ2-7; D is perhaps TRBD1 (5 bases). Germline lookup yields CDR1 DFQATT and CDR2 SNEGSKA (reference sequence). Deletions cut 1 base from V and 7 bases from J, with 8 bases between. This CDR3 contains 11 residues. The CDR3 region is CSARGQWEQYV. Here the CDR3 DNA reads TGCAGTGCTAGAGGACAGTGGGAGCAGTACGTC.

This chain links TRBV11-2 with TRBJ2-2; possible D gene TRBD2, 7 bases. Between the trimmed V and J ends, which lost 3 bases and 3 bases, there was a span of 11 bases. The CDR3 runs 15 residues. Germline-derived CDR1 and CDR2 are SGHAT and FQNNGV. This chain's CDR3 is CASSFGGLDTGELFF. CDR3 bases: TGTGCCAGCAGCTTCGGGGGGCTGGACACCGGGGAGCTGTTTTTT.

This clonotype was recorded at least ten times. V gene TRBV12-3 or TRBV12-4 combines with J gene TRBJ2-2; D is unclear. This CDR3 is 13 amino acids long. The ends were cut back, 3 bases at V and 5 bases at J, with 7 bases in the middle. This CDR3 reads CASSLGFTGELFF. The CDR3, as DNA: TGTGCCAGCAGTTTGGGATTTACCGGGGAGCTGTTTTTT.

This clonotype was seen a few times. The J gene is TRBJ2-1, the V gene TRBV11-3, with D possibly called TRBD1 or TRBD2 (6 bases each). Trimming shortened V by 1 base and J by 2 bases, and 15 bases separated the two germline ends. Germline V gene data show CDR1 as SGHNT and CDR2 as YENEEA. The CDR3 spans 17 residues. CDR3 in amino acids: CASSLGGGMIAYNEQFF. The DNA for the CDR3 is TGTGCCAGCAGCTTAGGAGGGGGGATGATCGCCTACAATGAGCAGTTCTTC.

This clonotype was detected many times. Mismatch with germline at one junction end may stem from a read error. V usage is TRBV28 and J usage is TRBJ2-1; weak D call: TRBD2 (5 bases). Germline CDR1 MDHEN, CDR2 SYDVKM. This CDR3 is built from 16 residues. In DNA form, the CDR3 reads TGTGCTAGCAGTTCTAGCCATCGAAGAAACTACAATGAGCAGTTCTTC. It specifies CASSSSHRRNYNEQFF.

This clonotype was detected many times. The V gene is TRBV9, the J gene TRBJ2-2, with 9 bases that match TRBD2. The CDR3 contains 15 residues. V gave up 5 bases and J gave up 1 base; unmatched junction bases: 3. CDR1 and CDR2 (germline): SGDLS, YYNGEE. The CDR3 DNA reads TGTGCCAGCAGTAGCGGGGGCCGGAACACCGGGGAGCTGTTTTTT. It is translated as CASSSGGRNTGELFF.

This clonotype was counted a few times. CDR3 bases: TGTGCCAGCACCCCGGGCTTCTCTGGAAACACCATATATTTT. Its translation: CASTPGFSGNTIYF. The chain employs TRBV11-2 and TRBJ1-3; D unclear. CDR3 length equals 14 residues. Germline values: CDR1 SGHAT, CDR2 FQNNGV. V was trimmed by 7 bases and J by 0 bases, leaving 10 bases between them.

Ten or more counts support this clonotype. The V gene is TRBV7-6, the J gene TRBJ1-4, with TRBD1 matching 7 bases. The CDR3 is made up of 17 amino acids. V lost 5 bases, J lost 0 bases, and 9 bases stayed unmatched. Germline CDR1 and CDR2: SGHVS and FNYEAQ. CDR3 DNA: TGTGCCAGCAGCGCTAAGACAGGGTCGGCAACTAATGAAAAACTGTTTTTT. Residues: CASSAKTGSATNEKLFF.